The T cell receptor (beta chain) under discussion was sequenced for a study of blood T cell repertoires in COVID-19. Study-level background: Some COVID-19 samples were acute and others convalescent; all came from the United States, Italy and Spain. PBMCs, B-cell-depleted T cells, or T cells were the source of the cDNA or gDNA that made up the material.

Only in-frame clones appear in the TCRdb table, and some are missing; sequencing was by immunoSEQ multiplex PCR. The table has over 200,000 clones, around 84% seen once. This TCR was sampled from a woman older than 75 with active or convalescent COVID-19. Material: peripheral blood.

The CDR3 DNA reads as TGTGCCAGCAGCTTTTCCCACGGCACTGAAGCTTTCTTT. This codes for CASSFSHGTEAFF. The rearrangement joins TRBV7-8 to TRBJ1-1; D ambiguous. CDR1 is SGHVS and CDR2 is FQNEAQ in the germline V gene. Trimming took off 3 bases at V and 4 bases at J, with 9 bases between the two ends. This CDR3 contains 13 residues.